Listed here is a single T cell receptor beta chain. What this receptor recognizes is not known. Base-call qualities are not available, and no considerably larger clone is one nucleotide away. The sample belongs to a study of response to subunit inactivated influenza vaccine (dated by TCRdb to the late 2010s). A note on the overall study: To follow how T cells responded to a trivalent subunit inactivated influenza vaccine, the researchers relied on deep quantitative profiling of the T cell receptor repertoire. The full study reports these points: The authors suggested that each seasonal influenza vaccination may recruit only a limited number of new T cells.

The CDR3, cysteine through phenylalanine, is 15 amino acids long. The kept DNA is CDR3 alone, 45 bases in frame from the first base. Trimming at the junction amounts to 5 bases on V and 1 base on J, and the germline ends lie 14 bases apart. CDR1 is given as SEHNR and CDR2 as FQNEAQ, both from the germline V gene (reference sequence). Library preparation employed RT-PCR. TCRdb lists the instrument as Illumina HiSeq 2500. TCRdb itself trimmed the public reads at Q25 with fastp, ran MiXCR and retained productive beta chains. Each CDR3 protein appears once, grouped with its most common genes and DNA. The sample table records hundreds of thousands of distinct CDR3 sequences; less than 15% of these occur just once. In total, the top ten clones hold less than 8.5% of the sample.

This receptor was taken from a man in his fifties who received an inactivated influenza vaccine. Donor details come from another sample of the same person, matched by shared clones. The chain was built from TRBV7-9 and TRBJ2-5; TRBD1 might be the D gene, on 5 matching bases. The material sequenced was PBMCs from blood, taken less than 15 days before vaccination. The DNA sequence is TGTGCCAGCAGCCTCGACAGAGTAAGCCAAGAGACCCAGTACTTC. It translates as CASSLDRVSQETQYF.